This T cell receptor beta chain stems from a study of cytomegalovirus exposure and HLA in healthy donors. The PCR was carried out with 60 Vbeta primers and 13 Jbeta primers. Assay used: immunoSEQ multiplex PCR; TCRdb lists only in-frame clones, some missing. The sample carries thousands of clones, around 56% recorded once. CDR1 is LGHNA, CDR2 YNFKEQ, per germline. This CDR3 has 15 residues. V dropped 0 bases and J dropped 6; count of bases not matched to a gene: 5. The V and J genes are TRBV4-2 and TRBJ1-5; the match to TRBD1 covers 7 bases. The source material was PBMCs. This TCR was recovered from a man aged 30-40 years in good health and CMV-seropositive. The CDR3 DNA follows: TGTGCCAGCAGCCAAGATCCCACAGGGGTTCAGCCCCAGCATTTT. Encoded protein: CASSQDPTGVQPQHF.